Presented here are 24 T cell receptor beta chains from one specimen sequenced in a study of blood T cell repertoires in COVID-19. The repertoire was sequenced with immunoSEQ multiplex PCR; TCRdb's copy has only in-frame clones and lacks some. There are about 58,000 clones in the sample; over 65% occur only once, and approximately 4.5% lies in the top ten. Sample: peripheral blood. Source of these receptors: a man between 35 and 55 years old with active COVID-19.

The rearrangement joins TRBV27 to TRBJ1-2; the D is unclear. In germline, CDR1 is MNHEY, CDR2 SMNVEV (reference sequence). The CDR3 is 13 residues long. V was clipped by 0 bases and J by 1 base, with 3 bases between them. The CDR3 spells CASSLSGNYGYTF. For the CDR3, the DNA is TGTGCCAGCAGTTTATCCGGTAACTATGGCTACACCTTC.

This clone was seen a single time. The CDR3 here is CGTGSGANVLTF. CDR3 nucleotides: TGTGGAACAGGGTCTGGGGCCAACGTCCTGACTTTC. The gene calls are TRBV28 and TRBJ2-6; weak D call: TRBD1 (6 bases). Germline lookup yields CDR1 MDHEN and CDR2 SYDVKM. CDR3 length: 12 amino acids.

This clone was observed a few times. This chain joins TRBV5-1 and TRBJ2-7; 13 bases align to TRBD2. The CDR3 sequence is 15 residues long. The germline V gene encodes CDR1 SGHRS and CDR2 YFSETQ. V dropped 1 base and J dropped 6; count of bases not matched to a gene: 4. As DNA, the CDR3 is TGCGCCAGCAGCTTGTCCGGGACTAGCGGGACCGAGCAGTACTTC. It specifies CASSLSGTSGTEQYF.

This clone was seen just once. The rearrangement uses TRBV6-1 and TRBJ2-1; weak D call: TRBD2 (6 bases). Germline V gene lookup returns CDR1 MNHNS and CDR2 SASEGT. Deletions cut 3 bases from V and 3 bases from J, with 9 bases between. This CDR3 has 14 residues. The CDR3 spells CASSEVDYYNEQFF. The CDR3 DNA is TGTGCCAGCAGTGAGGTGGACTACTACAATGAGCAGTTCTTC.

The rearrangement uses TRBV15 and TRBJ2-1; 11 bases match TRBD1. Germline V gives CDR1 LNHNV, CDR2 YYDKDF (reference sequence). The V gene end was trimmed by 2 bases and the J gene end by 8 bases; junction bases not matched to a gene: 8. The CDR3 has 16 amino acids. For the CDR3, the DNA is TGTGCCACCAGCAGAACGCGGGGACAGGGGGTCGATGAGCAGTTCTTC. It is translated as CATSRTRGQGVDEQFF.

This chain connects TRBV6-1 to TRBJ2-2, with 10 bases fitting TRBD1. With 4 bases clipped from V and 5 bases from J, the junction kept 7 bases outside the gene matches. The CDR3 contains 16 residues. Germline assignment: CDR1 MNHNS and CDR2 SASEGT. DNA for the CDR3: TGTGCCAGCAGTGTCCGGACAGGGGGTCCTACCGGGGAGCTGTTTTTT. Translated, it gives CASSVRTGGPTGELFF.

V is TRBV28 and J is TRBJ2-5; 15 positions agree with TRBD2. Germline V gene data show CDR1 as MDHEN and CDR2 as SYDVKM. The CDR3 sequence is 20 residues long. Trimming cost V 10 bases and J 2 bases; bases outside gene matches: 20. The CDR3 is CATQFSLGLAGGLGQETQYF. The CDR3 coding sequence is TGTGCCACCCAGTTTAGTCTTGGACTAGCGGGAGGGCTGGGGCAAGAGACCCAGTACTTC.

This chain uses TRBV4-1 with TRBJ2-1; D possibly corresponds to TRBD1 (6 bases). V was clipped by 2 bases and J by 0 bases, with 11 bases between them. Germline V gene data show CDR1 as MGHRA and CDR2 as YSYEKL. The CDR3 runs to 16 residues. This chain's CDR3 is CASSQSDRSSYNEQFF. For the CDR3, the DNA is TGCGCCAGCAGCCAATCCGACAGGAGCTCCTACAATGAGCAGTTCTTC.

V and J are TRBV18 and TRBJ2-3; perhaps TRBD2 as D (5 bases). Trimming took 3 bases from V and 2 from J, leaving 15 bases between them. Per germline, CDR1 KGHSH and CDR2 LQKENI. The CDR3 length is 16 residues. The CDR3 region is CASSPLPDGLTDTQYF. In DNA form, the CDR3 reads TGTGCCAGCTCACCTCTTCCTGACGGACTCACAGATACGCAGTATTTT.

The chain employs TRBV7-6 and TRBJ2-7; 8 nucleotides match TRBD1. The CDR3 length is 14 residues. In germline, CDR1 is SGHVS, CDR2 FNYEAQ. J was trimmed by 2 bases and V by 3 bases; bases with no gene match: 3. For the CDR3, the DNA is TGTGCCAGCAGCTTGCGACAGGGGACCTACGAGCAGTACTTC. Translated: CASSLRQGTYEQYF.

In this sample, this clone turned up many times. The chain combines TRBV3-1 (or the pseudogene TRBV3-2) with TRBJ2-2, with 7 bases lining up with TRBD2. This CDR3 comprises 16 residues. Germline assignment: CDR1 LGHDT and CDR2 YNNKEL (reference sequence). After removal of 0 bases from V and 4 bases from J, the junction contained 5 bases not matched to a gene. CDR3 nucleotides: TGTGCCAGCAGCCAAGAAGAACGGGAGGTCACCGGGGAGCTGTTTTTT. Its protein is CASSQEEREVTGELFF.

This chain links TRBV7-9 with TRBJ2-2; 12 positions agree with TRBD2. The length of the CDR3 is 19 residues. CDR1 SEHNR and CDR2 FQNEAQ come from the germline V gene (reference sequence). With 4 bases clipped from V and 4 bases from J, the junction kept 13 bases outside the gene matches. CDR3 residues: CASSSRGLGLAGLTGELFF. As DNA, the CDR3 is TGTGCCAGCAGCTCCCGGGGGTTGGGACTAGCGGGTCTCACCGGGGAGCTGTTTTTT.

The V gene is TRBV5-1, the J gene TRBJ2-3; 9 positions agree with TRBD1. The CDR3 has 16 amino acids. The ends lost 0 bases at V and 6 bases at J; junction bases unmatched: 8. Per germline, CDR1 SGHRS and CDR2 YFSETQ. The CDR3 loop reads CASSLDRGHQWDTQYF. The DNA for the CDR3 is TGCGCCAGCAGCTTGGACAGGGGGCACCAGTGGGATACGCAGTATTTT. Looking up the rest from reference TRBV5-1 and TRBJ2-3 gives the full variable domain: KAGVTQTPRYLIKTRGQQVTLSCSPISGHRSVSWYQQTPGQGLQFLFEYFSETQRNKGNFPGRFSGRQFSNSRSEMNVSTLELGDSALYLCASSLDRGHQWDTQYFGPGTRLTVL.

There are a few counts of this clone. The V call is TRBV6-5, the J call TRBJ2-7, with D possibly matching TRBD1 (5 bases). The length of the CDR3 is 14 residues. Trimming removed 7 bases at V and 2 bases at J, with 15 bases between. CDR1 is MNHEY and CDR2 is SVGAGI in the germline V gene. CDR3 DNA sequence: TGTGCCAGCAATCCGATGGACAAGCCCTACGAGCAGTACTTC. Translation gives CASNPMDKPYEQYF.

The chain carries TRBV28 and TRBJ1-5; no definite D call. The CDR3 is 16 residues long. The V gene's germline CDR1 is MDHEN and CDR2 SYDVKM. V was trimmed by 2 bases and J by 0 bases, leaving 11 bases between them. The CDR3 is CASSLGQKYSNQPQHF. The CDR3 region has the DNA TGTGCCAGCAGTTTAGGGCAGAAGTATAGCAATCAGCCCCAGCATTTT.

The rearrangement uses TRBV24-1 and TRBJ2-2; TRBD1 is a possible D gene (7 bases). Deletions cut 1 base from V and 1 base from J, with 12 bases between. The CDR3 loop spans 17 amino acids. The germline V gene has CDR1 KGHDR and CDR2 SFDVKD. The DNA for the CDR3 is TGTGCCACCAGTGATTTAGGGGGCGGGGTGAACACCGGGGAGCTGTTTTTT. Encoded protein: CATSDLGGGVNTGELFF.

This chain uses TRBV29-1 with TRBJ2-7; D is perhaps TRBD2 (7 bases). The CDR3 loop spans 15 amino acids. Between the trimmed V and J ends, which lost 6 bases and 4 bases, there was a span of 22 bases. The germline gives CDR1 SQVTM, CDR2 ANQGSEA. The CDR3, as DNA: TGCAGCGTCGGAGCCCCCCGGGGGGCTGGGTACGAGCAGTACTTC. This encodes CSVGAPRGAGYEQYF.

The chain couples TRBV19 to TRBJ2-7; D may be TRBD1 (5 bases). With 4 bases removed from V and 5 bases from J, the gap between germline ends came to 15 bases. Germline CDR1 is LNHDA and CDR2 is SQIVND (reference sequence). CDR3 size: 14 residues. The CDR3: CASSRWEGVHEQYF. Written as DNA, the CDR3 is TGTGCCAGTAGTAGGTGGGAAGGGGTCCACGAGCAGTACTTC.

The chain employs TRBV7-3 and TRBJ2-5, with a weak D call TRBD2 (5 bases). V was pared by 3 bases and J by 4 bases, with 9 bases between. CDR3 length equals 13 residues. Looked up from germline, CDR1 is SGHTA and CDR2 is FQGTGA. For the CDR3, the DNA is TGTGCCAGCAGCTTGCGCGAGGGAGAGACCCAGTACTTC. Translation gives CASSLREGETQYF.

The chain combines TRBV25-1 with TRBJ2-3; 10 nucleotides match TRBD1. V trimming: 5 bases; J trimming: 5 bases; junction bases outside the gene matches: 4. The CDR3 extends over 14 amino acids. CDR1 is MGHDK, CDR2 SYGVNS, per germline. Here the CDR3 reads CASSLDRGRDTQYF. The CDR3 region has the DNA TGTGCCAGCAGTCTAGACAGGGGGCGAGATACGCAGTATTTT.

The chain combines TRBV1 with TRBJ2-1; the table's TRBD1 call for D was not verified on the DNA. TRBV1 is annotated as a pseudogene. The CDR3 consists of 14 residues. The CDR3 region has the DNA TGCACCAGCAGCCAATCGTCCAGGGAATATGAGCAGTTCTTC. Translating gives CTSSQSSREYEQFF.

The genes are TRBV5-4 and TRBJ2-6; perhaps TRBD2 as D (6 bases). CDR3 length: 17 amino acids. Germline lookup yields CDR1 SGHNT and CDR2 YYREEE (reference sequence). Trimming cost V 4 bases and J 0 bases, with 14 bases left between them. The CDR3 loop is CASSPGVLSSGANVLTF. Here the CDR3 DNA reads TGTGCCAGCAGCCCGGGGGTCCTTAGCTCTGGGGCCAACGTCCTGACTTTC.

The gene calls are TRBV27 and TRBJ2-7, with D tentatively TRBD2 (6 bases). Germline CDR1 MNHEY, CDR2 SMNVEV (reference sequence). The CDR3 is 16 amino acids. Between the trimmed V and J ends, which lost 5 bases and 3 bases, there was a span of 20 bases. The CDR3 loop reads CASSPKGTGGFYEQYF. CDR3 DNA: TGTGCCAGCAGTCCGAAGGGGACCGGGGGATTCTACGAGCAGTACTTC.

The CDR3 protein is CASSFAGYEQYF. CDR3 coding DNA: TGTGCCAGCAGCTTTGCAGGCTACGAGCAGTACTTC. The chain links TRBV7-9 to TRBJ2-7; D unclear. The V gene's germline CDR1 is SEHNR and CDR2 FQNEAQ (reference sequence). Trimming took off 3 bases at V and 3 bases at J, with 6 bases between the two ends. This CDR3 spans 12 amino acids.